One and the same sample provided the 26 T cell receptor beta chains below, sequenced in a study of PD-L1 blockade in urothelial cancer (dated by TCRdb to the late 2010s). Library preparation used the immunoSEQ multiplex PCR assay. This is the immuneACCESS table as TCRdb keeps it, with only in-frame sequences that have V and J called. A part of the clones is gone; compared with another copy, unresolved V genes explain less than half, and the rest is unexplained. The sample table shows more than 90,000 clones, and roughly 83% are seen once. The ten largest make up around 8.1% of the sample. The time point label of this sample denotes: peripheral blood 6 weeks after treatment start. The specimen comprised PBMCs, sampled around atezolizumab (anti-PD-L1) treatment. Receptors originate from a man aged 65 to 79 with urothelial cancer.

The V gene is TRBV5-4, the J gene TRBJ2-7; perhaps TRBD2 as D (6 bases). The CDR3 extends over 14 amino acids. Deletions cut 7 bases from V and 5 bases from J, with 19 bases between. Germline-derived CDR1 and CDR2 are SGHNT and YYREEE (reference sequence). The CDR3 nucleotides read TGTGCCAGCCAAGGAGGGTCAGGGAGCGACGAGCAGTACTTC. It translates to CASQGGSGSDEQYF. The whole variable domain, filled in from reference TRBV5-4 and TRBJ2-7, reads ETGVTQSPTHLIKTRGQQVTLRCSSQSGHNTVSWYQQALGQGPQFIFQYYREEENGRGNFPPRFSGLQFPNYSSELNVNALELDDSALYLCASQGGSGSDEQYFGPGTRLTVT.

The table lists this clone with a count of one. The J gene is TRBJ2-3, the V gene TRBV11-2; 11 bases map to TRBD2. Germline lookup yields CDR1 SGHAT and CDR2 FQNNGV. The CDR3 consists of 15 residues. V shed 6 bases, J shed 6 bases, and the junction held 8 bases outside the gene matches. CDR3 sequence (DNA): TGTGCCAGCAGACTAGCGGGAGTAGTTCGGGATACGCAGTATTTT. It translates to CASRLAGVVRDTQYF.

This CDR3 reads CASSLHRDRGPDTQYF. CDR3 bases: TGTGCCAGCAGCTTACACCGGGACAGGGGGCCAGATACGCAGTATTTT. The genes are TRBV7-6 and TRBJ2-3; 12 positions match TRBD1. The germline CDR1 and CDR2 sequences are SGHVS and FNYEAQ. The V segment lost 2 bases and the J segment 4 bases; nucleotides outside the gene matches: 4. There are 16 residues in the CDR3.

J is TRBJ1-2 and V is TRBV2; 8 bases are shared with TRBD1. V lost 4 bases to trimming and J lost 2 bases; unmatched junction nucleotides: 9. The CDR3 is made up of 16 amino acids. Germline V lookup: CDR1 SNHLY, CDR2 FYNNEI. The CDR3 DNA reads TGTGCCAGCAGTGGTCCCTCGACAGGGGAAAACTATGGCTACACCTTC. Its translation: CASSGPSTGENYGYTF.

This clone was found once. The chain employs TRBV5-1 and TRBJ2-5, with D perhaps TRBD2 (6 bases). Trimming shortened V by 0 bases and J by 0 bases, and 12 bases separated the two germline ends. Germline V lookup: CDR1 SGHRS, CDR2 YFSETQ. The CDR3 extends over 16 amino acids. The CDR3 DNA is TGCGCCAGCAGCTTGGGGGCTAGCGTAAACCAAGAGACCCAGTACTTC. Its translation: CASSLGASVNQETQYF. The full variable domain, its missing parts supplied by reference TRBV5-1 and TRBJ2-5, is KAGVTQTPRYLIKTRGQQVTLSCSPISGHRSVSWYQQTPGQGLQFLFEYFSETQRNKGNFPGRFSGRQFSNSRSEMNVSTLELGDSALYLCASSLGASVNQETQYFGPGTRLLVL.

The genes are TRBV19 and TRBJ2-3; D possibly corresponds to TRBD2 (5 bases). V was trimmed by 1 base and J by 6 bases, leaving 11 bases between them. Per the germline V gene, CDR1 is LNHDA and CDR2 is SQIVND (reference sequence). The CDR3 totals 14 residues. The CDR3: CASSIGRAIDTQYF. CDR3 coding DNA: TGTGCCAGTAGTATAGGGCGGGCGATTGATACGCAGTATTTT.

The genes are TRBV15 and TRBJ1-1; D is uncertain. Looked up from germline, CDR1 is LNHNV and CDR2 is YYDKDF (reference sequence). CDR3 size: 13 residues. V lost 0 bases to trimming and J lost 1 base, with 3 bases between them. This CDR3 reads CATSRDKNTEAFF. Here the CDR3 DNA reads TGTGCCACCAGCAGAGACAAGAACACTGAAGCTTTCTTT.

The J gene is TRBJ1-3, the V gene TRBV7-9; no clear D. Germline lookup yields CDR1 SEHNR and CDR2 FQNEAQ (reference sequence). The CDR3 loop spans 16 amino acids. V gave up 5 bases and J gave up 2 bases, with 16 bases separating them. The CDR3 DNA reads TGTGCCAGCAGCCCCTCCGGGGTATTCGCTGGAAACACCATATATTTT. It yields the protein CASSPSGVFAGNTIYF.

V is TRBV7-8 and J is TRBJ1-5; the D is unclear. Germline V gene data show CDR1 as SGHVS and CDR2 as FQNEAQ. The V end lost 4 bases, the J end lost 1 base, and 11 bases lay between the germline ends. This CDR3 region has 15 residues. CDR3 protein: CASSSARSSNQPQHF. CDR3 sequence (DNA): TGTGCCAGCAGCTCTGCTAGGTCGAGCAATCAGCCCCAGCATTTT. The variable domain in full, completed from reference TRBV7-8 and TRBJ1-5, reads GAGVSQSPRYKVAKRGQDVALRCDPISGHVSLFWYQQALGQGPEFLTYFQNEAQLDKSGLPSDRFFAERPEGSVSTLKIQRTQQEDSAVYLCASSSARSSNQPQHFGDGTRLSIL.

The chain carries TRBV13 and TRBJ2-7, with D possibly being TRBD2 (5 bases). Trimming took 6 bases from V and 3 from J, leaving 15 bases between them. CDR3 size: 14 residues. Germline CDR1 PRHDT, CDR2 FYEKMQ (reference sequence). CDR3 nucleotides: TGTGCCAGCAGTCGACGGGGAACGGTCTACGAGCAGTACTTC. This encodes CASSRRGTVYEQYF.

The CDR3 nucleotides are TGCGCCAGCAGACGGGACAGCGGTTCCTGGGAGCAGTACTTC. Its translation is CASRRDSGSWEQYF. The chain recombines TRBV4-1 with TRBJ2-7, with 7 positions matching TRBD1. The germline V gene encodes CDR1 MGHRA and CDR2 YSYEKL. The junction had 12 bases not matched to a gene; V was cut back by 6 bases and J by 7 bases. The length of the CDR3 is 14 residues.

The chain is built from TRBV4-1 and TRBJ1-1; tentatively, D is TRBD1 (5 bases). V was cut by 3 bases and J by 2 bases, with 22 bases left in between. CDR3 length: 18 amino acids. Germline V gene lookup returns CDR1 MGHRA and CDR2 YSYEKL. CDR3 in DNA: TGCGCCAGCAGCCACCCCCAAAGGGGTATGGGGGGAAACACTGAAGCTTTCTTT. Its protein product is CASSHPQRGMGGNTEAFF.

V and J are TRBV9 and TRBJ2-2; D perhaps matches TRBD1 (5 bases). This CDR3 comprises 15 residues. V was pared by 0 bases and J by 0 bases, with 6 bases between. Germline-derived CDR1 and CDR2 are SGDLS and YYNGEE. CDR3: CASSVAGTNTGELFF. The CDR3 DNA follows: TGTGCCAGCAGCGTAGCAGGGACGAACACCGGGGAGCTGTTTTTT.

The chain employs TRBV25-1 and TRBJ1-5; 7 bases are a match to TRBD1. V lost 6 bases, J lost 3 bases, and 5 bases stayed unmatched. The CDR3 has 14 amino acids. Germline V gene sequence: CDR1 MGHDK, CDR2 SYGVNS. The CDR3 coding sequence is TGTGCCAGCAGCCAGACAGGGTTCAATCAGCCCCAGCATTTT. Protein sequence: CASSQTGFNQPQHF. The full variable domain, completed using reference TRBV25-1 and TRBJ1-5, is EADIYQTPRYLVIGTGKKITLECSQTMGHDKMYWYQQDPGMELHLIHYSYGVNSTEKGDLSSESTVSRIRTEHFPLTLESARPSHTSQYLCASSQTGFNQPQHFGDGTRLSIL.

About this clone: Compared with germline, one end of the junction differs, possibly owing to a read error. The chain uses TRBV7-9 and TRBJ2-7; 7 nucleotides line up with TRBD2. CDR1 SEHNR and CDR2 FQNEAQ come from the germline V gene (reference sequence). There are 13 residues in the CDR3. The CDR3: CASNLTGRDEQYF. The CDR3 DNA is TGCGCCAGCAACCTTACGGGGAGGGATGAGCAGTACTTC.

DNA for the CDR3: TGTGCCAGCAGCTCACACTCAGGGGCTGCTAACTATGGCTACACCTTC. It is translated as CASSSHSGAANYGYTF. V and J are TRBV28 and TRBJ1-2; TRBD1 is a possible D gene (6 bases). Germline CDR1 MDHEN, CDR2 SYDVKM. The CDR3 has 16 residues. V was clipped by 6 bases and J by 0 bases, with 17 bases between them.

The rearrangement joins TRBV6-1 to TRBJ1-2; 8 bases agree with TRBD1. The ends lost 0 bases at V and 2 bases at J; junction bases unmatched: 5. The CDR3 contains 16 residues. The germline V gene has CDR1 MNHNS and CDR2 SASEGT. CDR3 DNA: TGTGCCAGCAGTGAAGCGACTGGACAGGGAAACTATGGCTACACCTTC. It encodes CASSEATGQGNYGYTF.

The J gene is TRBJ2-7, the V gene TRBV4-1, with 11 bases matching TRBD2. V was pared by 0 bases and J by 6 bases, with 7 bases of the junction left unmatched. The CDR3 consists of 16 residues. Germline V lookup: CDR1 MGHRA, CDR2 YSYEKL. Written as DNA, the CDR3 is TGCGCCAGCAGCCAAGATAAAGGCCTAGCGGGAGGCGAGCAGTACTTC. Amino acid sequence: CASSQDKGLAGGEQYF.

This rearrangement joins TRBV7-8 to TRBJ2-7, with D possibly being TRBD2 (6 bases). The V and J ends lost 0 bases and 0 bases respectively, with 18 bases between them. The CDR3 extends over 18 amino acids. Germline V gene lookup returns CDR1 SGHVS and CDR2 FQNEAQ. CDR3 amino acids: CASSLAALGGINSYEQYF. The CDR3 DNA follows: TGTGCCAGCAGCTTAGCAGCCCTGGGGGGAATAAACTCCTACGAGCAGTACTTC.

In this sample, this clone turned up once. The genes are TRBV4-2 and TRBJ2-7; TRBD2 matches at 7 bases. There are 16 residues in the CDR3. CDR1 is LGHNA, CDR2 YNFKEQ, per germline. Trimming removed 1 base from V and 0 bases from J; junction bases left unmatched: 6. As DNA, the CDR3 is TGTGCCAGCAGCCAAGTTGGGCGGGAGCCCTCCTACGAGCAGTACTTC. This encodes CASSQVGREPSYEQYF.

This clone occurred a few times. The J gene is TRBJ1-4, the V gene TRBV29-1; 8 nucleotides match TRBD1. Germline CDR1 reads SQVTM; CDR2 reads ANQGSEA. This CDR3 spans 16 amino acids. Unmatched junction bases numbered 10, after V lost 7 bases and J lost 0 bases. CDR3 coding DNA: TGCAGCGCCCGGACAGGGAGTCTGGCAACTAATGAAAAACTGTTTTTT. Translated: CSARTGSLATNEKLFF. The entire variable domain, with the rest obtained from reference TRBV29-1 and TRBJ1-4, is as follows: SAVISQKPSRDICQRGTSLTIQCQVDSQVTMMFWYRQQPGQSLTLIATANQGSEATYESGFVIDKFPISRPNLTFSTLTVSNMSPEDSSIYLCSARTGSLATNEKLFFGSGTQLSVL.

The chain employs TRBV7-9 and TRBJ2-7; 9 bases line up with TRBD2. Trimming took 5 bases from V and 4 from J; bases not matched to a gene: 12. The V gene's germline CDR1 is SEHNR and CDR2 FQNEAQ (reference sequence). The CDR3 loop spans 16 amino acids. CDR3 DNA: TGTGCCAGCAGCCACTTTACTAGCGGGCTGATTTACGAGCAGTACTTC. Translation: CASSHFTSGLIYEQYF.

The chain carries TRBV5-4 and TRBJ2-5; 8 nucleotides match TRBD2. The germline V gene encodes CDR1 SGHNT and CDR2 YYREEE (reference sequence). This CDR3 has 14 residues. With V trimmed by 4 bases and J by 4 bases, 6 bases remained unmatched. Here the CDR3 DNA reads TGTGCCAGCAGCACCGGGACTAGGATAGAGACCCAGTACTTC. It is translated as CASSTGTRIETQYF.

The V gene is TRBV18, the J gene TRBJ1-3; 7 nucleotides line up with TRBD1. This CDR3 has 16 amino acids. V shed 3 bases, J shed 0 bases, and the junction held 5 bases outside the gene matches. The germline CDR1 and CDR2 sequences are KGHSH and LQKENI. This CDR3 is CASSPGQLSSGNTIYF. The CDR3 DNA sequence: TGTGCCAGCTCACCGGGACAGTTGAGCTCTGGAAACACCATATATTTT.

The chain links TRBV9 to TRBJ2-2; D not certain. Germline V gene data show CDR1 as SGDLS and CDR2 as YYNGEE. V gave up 0 bases and J gave up 0 bases, with 6 bases separating them. The CDR3 length is 15 residues. This CDR3 is CASSVGPANTGELFF. The CDR3, as DNA: TGTGCCAGCAGCGTAGGTCCGGCGAACACCGGGGAGCTGTTTTTT.

CDR3 sequence reads: CASSLGGRVEAFF. The CDR3 nucleotides read TGTGCCAGCAGCTTGGGGGGGCGGGTTGAAGCTTTCTTT. The V and J genes are TRBV7-8 and TRBJ1-1, with TRBD1 as a possible D gene (6 bases). Germline loops: CDR1 SGHVS, CDR2 FQNEAQ. V gave up 3 bases and J gave up 7 bases, with 12 bases separating them. The CDR3 runs to 13 residues.